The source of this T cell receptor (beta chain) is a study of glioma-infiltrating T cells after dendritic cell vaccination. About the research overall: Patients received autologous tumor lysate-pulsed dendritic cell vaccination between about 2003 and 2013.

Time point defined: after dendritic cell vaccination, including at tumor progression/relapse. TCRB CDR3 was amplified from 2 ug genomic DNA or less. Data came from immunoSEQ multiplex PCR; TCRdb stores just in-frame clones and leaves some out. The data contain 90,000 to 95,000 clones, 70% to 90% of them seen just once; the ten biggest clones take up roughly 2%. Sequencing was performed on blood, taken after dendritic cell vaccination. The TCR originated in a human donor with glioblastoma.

The CDR3 loop is CAIQGGIILNTGELFF. CDR3 DNA: TGTGCCATCCAGGGGGGAATTATCTTGAACACCGGGGAGCTGTTTTTT. V usage is TRBV10-3 and J usage is TRBJ2-2, with D perhaps TRBD1 (7 bases). CDR3 length: 16 amino acids. The germline V and J ends were trimmed by 8 bases and 1 base, with 17 bases remaining between them. The germline V gene has CDR1 ENHRY and CDR2 SYGVKD.